The 10 T cell receptor beta chains given below trace back to one sample, sequenced in a study of cytomegalovirus exposure and HLA in healthy donors (TCRdb year 2017). The method was the immunoSEQ multiplex PCR assay. TCRdb holds this immuneACCESS table with in-frame rearrangements only. Some clones are missing; in checked studies, unresolved V genes explain under half, and the rest has no known cause. The sample table shows about 78,000 clones, and 90% to 96% are seen once. 1.6% of the sample rests with the top ten. The sequencing sample was made of PBMCs. Every receptor here comes from a man aged 18 to 30 in good health and CMV-seropositive.

V and J are TRBV15 and TRBJ2-6; D is undetermined. Looked up from germline, CDR1 is LNHNV and CDR2 is YYDKDF (reference sequence). V dropped 0 bases and J dropped 2 bases, with 8 bases sitting between them. CDR3 length: 16 residues. DNA of the CDR3: TGTGCCACCAGCAGAGACTGGCAGGCTGGGGCCAACGTCCTGACTTTC. Protein product: CATSRDWQAGANVLTF. The full variable domain, completed using reference TRBV15 and TRBJ2-6, is DAMVIQNPRYQVTQFGKPVTLSCSQTLNHNVMYWYQQKSSQAPKLLFHYYDKDFNNEADTPDNFQSRRPNTSFCFLDIRSPGLGDTAMYLCATSRDWQAGANVLTFGAGSRLTVL.

The chain links TRBV20-1 to TRBJ2-5; the D gene is possibly TRBD2 (5 bases). This CDR3 region has 11 residues. Looked up from germline, CDR1 is DFQATT and CDR2 is SNEGSKA (reference sequence). Trimming left V 6 bases short and J 5 bases short, with 10 bases between. CDR3 DNA sequence: TGCAGTGCCGGGGATAGGGAGACCCAGTACTTC. It specifies CSAGDRETQYF.

The chain couples TRBV7-9 to TRBJ2-4, with 8 bases aligning to TRBD1. The ends lost 4 bases at V and 3 bases at J; junction bases unmatched: 5. The CDR3 is 15 residues long. Germline V gene lookup returns CDR1 SEHNR and CDR2 FQNEAQ (reference sequence). The CDR3 region is CASSSKQGDKNIQYF. The CDR3 DNA sequence: TGTGCCAGCAGCTCTAAACAGGGGGACAAAAACATTCAGTACTTC.

The J gene is TRBJ2-7, the V gene TRBV29-1; 11 bases agree with TRBD2. The J segment lost 3 bases and the V segment lost 6 bases, leaving 7 bases of the junction unmatched. Germline lookup yields CDR1 SQVTM and CDR2 ANQGSEA. The CDR3 contains 14 residues. The CDR3 is CSVMTTSGSYEQYF. CDR3 bases: TGCAGCGTGATGACTACTAGCGGGAGCTACGAGCAGTACTTC.

The chain combines TRBV25-1 with TRBJ2-5; D unclear. This CDR3 region has 10 residues. V lost 8 bases to trimming and J lost 2 bases, with 3 bases between them. From germline, CDR1 is MGHDK and CDR2 SYGVNS. The CDR3 loop is CASQQETQYF. The CDR3 DNA reads TGTGCCAGCCAACAAGAGACCCAGTACTTC.

This clone has a single count. The chain carries TRBV15 and TRBJ2-7; 9 bases match TRBD2. Per the germline V gene, CDR1 is LNHNV and CDR2 is YYDKDF (reference sequence). The CDR3 consists of 17 residues. With V trimmed by 0 bases and J by 5 bases, 11 bases remained unmatched. In DNA, the CDR3 is TGTGCCACCAGCAGAGATGGTATAGCGGGAGTACGAGACGAGCAGTACTTC. It specifies CATSRDGIAGVRDEQYF.

The chain is built from TRBV6-1 and TRBJ2-1; 9 bases map to TRBD1. The V gene's germline CDR1 is MNHNS and CDR2 SASEGT. CDR3 length: 14 residues. V trimming: 4 bases; J trimming: 6 bases; junction bases outside the gene matches: 4. The CDR3 here is CASSGDRVGNEQFF. The DNA of the CDR3 is TGTGCCAGCAGTGGGGACAGGGTGGGCAATGAGCAGTTCTTC.

V is TRBV28 and J is TRBJ2-3; D call uncertain. From germline, CDR1 is MDHEN and CDR2 SYDVKM. V lost 6 bases to trimming and J lost 1 base, with 11 bases between them. The CDR3 length is 14 residues. CDR3 residues: CASSSFGRTDTQYF. CDR3 DNA sequence: TGTGCCAGCAGCTCATTTGGCCGCACAGATACGCAGTATTTT.

This CDR3 reads CASSARPGQTIREQYF. Here the CDR3 DNA reads TGTGCCAGCAGTGCCCGACCGGGACAAACGATACGGGAGCAGTACTTC. The J gene is TRBJ2-7, the V gene TRBV2, with a tentative D call TRBD1 (6 bases). From germline, CDR1 is SNHLY and CDR2 FYNNEI. The V gene lost 4 bases and the J gene lost 7 bases, with 23 bases spanning the gap. The length of the CDR3 is 16 residues.

The chain couples TRBV7-9 to TRBJ2-4, with D perhaps matching TRBD2 (5 bases). The CDR3 covers 15 residues. Germline-derived CDR1 and CDR2 are SEHNR and FQNEAQ (reference sequence). V was trimmed by 3 bases and J by 10 bases, leaving 19 bases between them. CDR3 in amino acids: CASSFRGSVYGIQYF. The CDR3 DNA follows: TGTGCCAGCAGCTTCAGAGGGTCGGTTTACGGGATTCAGTACTTC. Drawing the rest from reference TRBV7-9 and TRBJ2-4, the complete variable domain is DTGVSQNPRHKITKRGQNVTFRCDPISEHNRLYWYRQTLGQGPEFLTYFQNEAQLEKSRLLSDRFSAERPKGSFSTLEIQRTEQGDSAMYLCASSFRGSVYGIQYFGAGTRLSVL.